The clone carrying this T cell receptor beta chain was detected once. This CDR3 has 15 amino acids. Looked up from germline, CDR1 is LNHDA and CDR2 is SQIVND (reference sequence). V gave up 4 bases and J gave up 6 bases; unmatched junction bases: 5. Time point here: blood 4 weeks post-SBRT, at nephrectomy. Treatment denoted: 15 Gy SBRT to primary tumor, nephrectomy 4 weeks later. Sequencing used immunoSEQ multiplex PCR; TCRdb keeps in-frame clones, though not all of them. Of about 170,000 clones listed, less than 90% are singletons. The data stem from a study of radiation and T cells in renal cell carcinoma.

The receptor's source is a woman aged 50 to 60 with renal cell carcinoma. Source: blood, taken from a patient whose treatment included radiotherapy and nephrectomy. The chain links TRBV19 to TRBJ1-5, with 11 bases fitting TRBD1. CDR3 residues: CASSRGQGEGQPQHF. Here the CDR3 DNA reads TGTGCCAGTAGTAGGGGACAGGGGGAGGGTCAGCCCCAGCATTTT.